Each of the 17 T cell receptor beta chains below was sequenced from the same sample in a study of cytomegalovirus exposure and HLA in healthy donors. PCR employed 60 Vbeta and 13 Jbeta primers. Profiling relied on immunoSEQ multiplex PCR, and the TCRdb table lists in-frame clones only, not all of them. Of about 130,000 clones listed, 70% to 85% were seen once; the top ten hold 1.5% to 2%. Sequenced input: PBMCs. These receptors were obtained from a boy between 5 and 17 years old in good health and CMV-seronegative.

The genes are TRBV19 and TRBJ2-2; the match to TRBD2 covers 12 bases. Trimming took 5 bases from V and 6 from J; bases not matched to a gene: 4. This CDR3 has 15 residues. Germline CDR1 is LNHDA and CDR2 is SQIVND (reference sequence). The chain's CDR3 is CASSSGLAGSGELFF. CDR3 DNA sequence: TGTGCCAGTAGTTCGGGACTAGCGGGCTCCGGGGAGCTGTTTTTT.

The chain carries TRBV6-5 and TRBJ2-3; 10 positions agree with TRBD1. Germline V gene sequence: CDR1 MNHEY, CDR2 SVGAGI. J gave up 3 bases and V 2 bases, and 5 bases lay outside the gene matches. The CDR3 is 16 amino acids. DNA for the CDR3: TGTGCCAGCAGTTACGGTCCGGGACAGGGGACAGATACGCAGTATTTT. The encoded protein is CASSYGPGQGTDTQYF.

The chain employs TRBV29-1 and TRBJ1-1; no definite D call. Between the trimmed V and J ends, which lost 6 bases and 1 base, there was a span of 15 bases. Germline V gene data show CDR1 as SQVTM and CDR2 as ANQGSEA. CDR3 length equals 14 residues. CDR3 sequence: CSVETRLRNTEAFF. The CDR3 bases are TGCAGCGTAGAGACGCGGCTCCGGAACACTGAAGCTTTCTTT.

This chain uses TRBV7-9 with TRBJ2-3, with D possibly being TRBD1 (7 bases). V shed 5 bases and J shed 1 base, with 19 bases lying between them. CDR1 and CDR2 from the germline V gene are SEHNR and FQNEAQ (reference sequence). This CDR3 region has 17 residues. The DNA of the CDR3 is TGTGCCAGCAGCCACACCTCAGGGGGGTGGGGCACAGATACGCAGTATTTT. Amino acids: CASSHTSGGWGTDTQYF.

V gene TRBV5-1 combines with J gene TRBJ1-1, with D maybe TRBD1 (6 bases). This CDR3 is 13 amino acids long. Trimming pared 4 bases from V and 3 bases from J, leaving 10 bases between. Looked up from germline, CDR1 is SGHRS and CDR2 is YFSETQ. CDR3 nucleotide sequence: TGCGCCAGCAGCGCCAGGGGTTACACTGAAGCTTTCTTT. This sequence encodes CASSARGYTEAFF.

The chain has TRBV30 and TRBJ2-7; D ambiguous. CDR3 length: 12 residues. Per the germline V gene, CDR1 is GTSNPN and CDR2 is SVGIG (reference sequence). With 7 bases removed from V and 6 bases from J, the gap between germline ends came to 16 bases. CDR3 sequence (DNA): TGTGCCTCGAAGGCAGGCTTCTCCGAGCAGTACTTC. It is translated as CASKAGFSEQYF.

The rearrangement uses TRBV7-2 and TRBJ1-2; 8 bases match TRBD1. Germline trimming cut 2 bases from V and 10 bases from J; bases unmatched to any gene: 6. Germline assignment: CDR1 SGHTA and CDR2 FQGNSA. The CDR3 totals 13 residues. The CDR3 is CASSLSVRGPYTF. The CDR3 nucleotides read TGTGCCAGCAGCTTATCTGTCAGGGGGCCCTACACCTTC.

The chain recombines TRBV7-3 with TRBJ1-1, with D unclear. Trimming left V 5 bases short and J 5 bases short, with 18 bases between. This CDR3 has 15 residues. Germline CDR1 and CDR2: SGHTA and FQGTGA. The CDR3 DNA reads as TGTGCCAGCAGCACCCACCCGACTGCTGGAACTGAAGCTTTCTTT. Translated: CASSTHPTAGTEAFF.

The chain combines TRBV11-2 with TRBJ1-2; D gene uncertain. V was clipped by 4 bases and J by 4 bases, with 13 bases between them. The germline V gene encodes CDR1 SGHAT and CDR2 FQNNGV. This CDR3 has 14 amino acids. The CDR3 region is CASSYRPNIYGYTF. In DNA form, the CDR3 reads TGTGCCAGCAGCTACAGACCGAATATCTATGGCTACACCTTC.

The chain joins TRBV6-1 to TRBJ1-2; TRBD1 agrees at 7 bases. Per the germline V gene, CDR1 is MNHNS and CDR2 is SASEGT. This CDR3 has 13 residues. The V and J ends lost 6 bases and 9 bases, in that order; junction bases with no gene match: 10. The CDR3 nucleotides are TGTGCCAGCAGACAAACAGGGGACAGTCGCTACACCTTC. It yields the protein CASRQTGDSRYTF.

The rearrangement uses TRBV25-1 and TRBJ2-3; D gene unclear. Trimming took off 5 bases at V and 4 bases at J, with 4 bases between the two ends. From germline, CDR1 is MGHDK and CDR2 SYGVNS. CDR3 length: 11 amino acids. The CDR3 sequence is CASSSADTQYF. Written as DNA, the CDR3 is TGTGCCAGCAGTAGCGCAGATACGCAGTATTTT.

The chain combines TRBV7-9 with TRBJ2-3; 11 bases line up with TRBD2. Germline V CDR1 and CDR2: SEHNR, FQNEAQ (reference sequence). V shed 6 bases and J 3 bases; nucleotides not matched to a gene: 8. The CDR3 sequence is 16 residues long. The DNA for the CDR3 is TGTGCCAGCAGTCAAAGCTCTAGCGGGGGGACAGATACGCAGTATTTT. Translating it yields CASSQSSSGGTDTQYF.

The genes are TRBV9 and TRBJ2-5; possibly TRBD2 for D (6 bases). The CDR3 loop spans 14 amino acids. Germline V gene lookup returns CDR1 SGDLS and CDR2 YYNGEE. The V and J ends lost 3 bases and 3 bases respectively, with 12 bases between them. This CDR3 reads CASSARGDKETQYF. In DNA form, the CDR3 reads TGTGCCAGCAGCGCGCGGGGCGACAAAGAGACCCAGTACTTC.

This clone was recorded once. In nucleotides, the CDR3 is TGTGCCAGCAGCTTTGGAGGGCTATACGAGCAGTACTTC. Amino acid sequence: CASSFGGLYEQYF. The V and J genes are TRBV5-5 and TRBJ2-7, with TRBD2 as a possible D gene (6 bases). V was shortened by 2 bases and J by 4 bases, with 10 bases between the two germline ends. This CDR3 has 13 residues. In germline, CDR1 is SGHKS, CDR2 YYEKEE (reference sequence).

This clone was counted a few times. The CDR3 sequence is CASSTAQGDEKLFF. In DNA form, the CDR3 reads TGTGCCAGCAGCACCGCACAGGGAGACGAAAAACTGTTTTTT. This sequence joins TRBV5-5 and TRBJ1-4, with D possibly being TRBD1 (6 bases). This CDR3 is 14 amino acids long. Trimming cost V 4 bases and J 8 bases, with 15 bases left between them. The germline V gene encodes CDR1 SGHKS and CDR2 YYEKEE (reference sequence).

The rearrangement links TRBV4-3 to TRBJ2-1; 9 bases map to TRBD2. Losses at the gene ends were 0 bases for V and 10 bases for J; bases not matched to a gene: 10. The V gene's germline CDR1 is LGHNA and CDR2 YSLEER. CDR3 length equals 16 residues. The CDR3 here is CASSQDRASGIEEQFF. Here the CDR3 DNA reads TGCGCCAGCAGCCAAGATCGGGCTAGCGGGATCGAGGAGCAGTTCTTC.

The CDR3: CASSSTGKSSYNSPLHF. The CDR3 nucleotides are TGTGCCAGCAGCTCCACAGGGAAAAGCTCCTATAATTCACCCCTCCACTTT. This rearrangement joins TRBV5-4 to TRBJ1-6; possible D gene TRBD1, 6 bases. CDR3 size: 17 residues. Per germline, CDR1 SGHNT and CDR2 YYREEE (reference sequence). Trimming stripped 3 bases from V and 0 bases from J, with 13 bases between.